This T cell receptor beta chain was captured in a study of molecular identifiers for immune sequencing clone quantification. About this clonotype itself: This may be a read error: a much more frequent sequence differs by one nucleotide.

One entry per CDR3 protein, called by TCRdb with MiXCR from the PCR reads. This table has approximately 590,000 distinct CDR3 sequences, 25% appearing once. In germline, CDR1 is MNHNY, CDR2 SVGAGI (reference sequence). The CDR3 runs 13 residues. Trimming stripped 4 bases from V and 6 bases from J, with 11 bases between. This clonotype originated in a human donor in good health. Some libraries in this study had Jurkat cell RNA spiked in. What was sequenced was naive CD8+ T cells from blood, with Jurkat cell RNA spiked in. Documented subset: FACS-sorted CD8+CD4-CCR7+CD45RA+ naive T cells. V and J are TRBV6-6 and TRBJ2-3; D gene unclear. CDR3 amino acids: CASSCPDGDTQYF. The CDR3 coding sequence is TGTGCCAGCAGTTGCCCGGACGGCGATACGCAGTATTTT.